One sample yielded the 18 T cell receptor beta chains listed below, sequenced in a study of regulatory T cells in long-lasting Graves disease. This sample's time point: persistent/refractory GD, antithyroid drugs over 5 years with positive TRAb. Scientists built the TCR library using RNA that was extracted from PBMCs. Libraries of TCR beta came from iRepertoire HTBI primers plus Arm-PCR of CDR3 regions. Each CDR3 protein is one row after TCRdb ran MiXCR on the multiplex PCR reads. The profile shows around 500,000 distinct CDR3 sequences, less than 25% of them singletons. Sample: peripheral blood mononuclear cells (PBMCs), taken when the disease was refractory, from a patient treated with antithyroid drugs. All receptors derive from a female donor with Graves disease.

This clonotype was detected many times. The genes are TRBV11-2 and TRBJ1-6; D not resolved. The CDR3 loop spans 14 amino acids. Germline loops: CDR1 SGHAT, CDR2 FQNNGV. V was pared by 4 bases and J by 4 bases, with 8 bases between. DNA for the CDR3: TGTGCCAGCAGCTCCTTAATGTATAATTCACCCCTCCACTTT. Amino acids: CASSSLMYNSPLHF.

The rearrangement links TRBV5-1 to TRBJ2-2; 11 nucleotides match TRBD2. Germline trimming cut 2 bases from V and 6 bases from J; bases unmatched to any gene: 9. Germline V gene lookup returns CDR1 SGHRS and CDR2 YFSETQ. The CDR3 sequence is 17 residues long. CDR3 region: CASSLQRLAGFAGELFF. In DNA, the CDR3 is TGCGCCAGCAGCTTACAGAGACTAGCGGGATTCGCCGGGGAGCTGTTTTTT.

The chain employs TRBV5-1 and TRBJ2-7; TRBD1 matches 9 bases. Germline values: CDR1 SGHRS, CDR2 YFSETQ. The V gene end was trimmed by 2 bases and the J gene end by 3 bases; junction bases not matched to a gene: 9. The CDR3 is 16 residues long. The CDR3 bases are TGCGCCAGCAGCTTCGCCGGGACAGGGACCGGCTACGAGCAGTACTTC. Its protein is CASSFAGTGTGYEQYF. The full variable domain, with the rest looked up from reference TRBV5-1 and TRBJ2-7, is KAGVTQTPRYLIKTRGQQVTLSCSPISGHRSVSWYQQTPGQGLQFLFEYFSETQRNKGNFPGRFSGRQFSNSRSEMNVSTLELGDSALYLCASSFAGTGTGYEQYFGPGTRLTVT.

The chain has TRBV27 and TRBJ1-5; no clear D. This CDR3 region has 13 residues. V was clipped by 11 bases and J by 1 base, with 12 bases between them. Germline CDR1 is MNHEY and CDR2 is SMNVEV (reference sequence). The CDR3 region has the DNA TGTGCCCGCCAACTCCGGAGCAATCAGCCCCAGCATTTT. This sequence encodes CARQLRSNQPQHF.

The J gene is TRBJ2-7, the V gene TRBV7-9; 7 bases match TRBD1. CDR1 is SEHNR and CDR2 is FQNEAQ in the germline V gene (reference sequence). The CDR3 has 15 residues. V lost 5 bases and J lost 2; bases outside the gene matches: 9. Here the CDR3 DNA reads TGTGCCAGCAGCACCCCTTGGACAGGTACCTACGAGCAGTACTTC. As protein: CASSTPWTGTYEQYF.

This clonotype was detected a few times. V gene TRBV4-3 combines with J gene TRBJ2-7, with 9 positions matching TRBD1. From germline, CDR1 is LGHNA and CDR2 YSLEER. This CDR3 contains 15 residues. V lost 4 bases to trimming and J lost 5 bases; unmatched junction nucleotides: 9. CDR3 sequence (DNA): TGCGCCAGCAGCCGGGGGGGACAGGGTCACAACGAGCAGTACTTC. Encoded protein: CASSRGGQGHNEQYF.

This clonotype occurred many times. The rearrangement joins TRBV12-3 or TRBV12-4 to TRBJ2-7; 11 positions match TRBD1. This CDR3 contains 15 residues. The V gene end was trimmed by 3 bases and the J gene end by 3 bases; junction bases not matched to a gene: 4. The CDR3 DNA reads as TGTGCCAGCAGTTTCGCGGACAGGGGGCTCTACGAGCAGTACTTC. Its protein product is CASSFADRGLYEQYF.

The chain uses TRBV4-3 and TRBJ1-2, with a possible D match to TRBD1 (6 bases). V dropped 0 bases and J dropped 3 bases, with 17 bases sitting between them. The CDR3 is 17 amino acids. The germline V gene has CDR1 LGHNA and CDR2 YSLEER. The CDR3 bases are TGCGCCAGCAGCCAAGATTGGGGGATTGGGGGCGACTATGGCTACACCTTC. Residues: CASSQDWGIGGDYGYTF.

This clonotype appeared a single time. A far more abundant clone sits one base away, making this likely a read error. This sequence joins TRBV2 and TRBJ1-2; no reliable D call. Germline V CDR1 and CDR2: SNHLY, FYNNEI. There are 12 residues in the CDR3. The V end lost 6 bases, the J end lost 9 bases, and 14 bases lay between the germline ends. The CDR3 region has the DNA TGTGCCAGCAGAGCCGGAAGGTTTAGCTACACCTTC. Translated, it gives CASRAGRFSYTF.

This clonotype was seen ten or more times. The V gene is TRBV6-2 or TRBV6-3, the J gene TRBJ2-5; D perhaps matches TRBD1 (5 bases). Germline V gene lookup returns CDR1 MNHEY and CDR2 SVGEGT. The CDR3 spans 15 residues. V dropped 0 bases and J dropped 6 bases, with 14 bases sitting between them. The CDR3 nucleotides are TGTGCCAGCAGTTACTCGATAGGGGATGTGAAGACCCAGTACTTC. Translation gives CASSYSIGDVKTQYF.

This clonotype was seen repeatedly, ten times or more. This chain connects TRBV11-2 to TRBJ1-5, with TRBD1 identical over 9 bases. The J segment lost 4 bases and the V segment lost 5 bases, leaving 6 bases of the junction unmatched. Germline CDR1 is SGHAT and CDR2 is FQNNGV. This CDR3 contains 15 residues. The CDR3 sequence is CASSQGTGPNQPQHF. CDR3 nucleotides: TGTGCCAGCAGCCAGGGGACAGGGCCAAATCAGCCCCAGCATTTT.

The genes are TRBV12-3 or TRBV12-4 and TRBJ2-7, with TRBD2 matching over 8 bases. This CDR3 contains 13 residues. The V and J ends lost 9 bases and 6 bases, in that order; junction bases with no gene match: 10. CDR3 bases: TGTGCCAGTACACTAGCGGTGAGAGGCGAGCAGTACTTC. Translation: CASTLAVRGEQYF.

This clonotype was counted at least ten times. The gene calls are TRBV2 and TRBJ2-5, with 10 bases matching TRBD1. V was clipped by 6 bases and J by 6 bases; unmatched bases: 16. This CDR3 spans 17 amino acids. Germline V gene lookup returns CDR1 SNHLY and CDR2 FYNNEI. The CDR3 protein is CASRETSGTGVRQTQYF. CDR3 bases: TGTGCCAGCAGAGAAACGTCCGGGACAGGGGTGAGGCAGACCCAGTACTTC.

The chain uses TRBV28 and TRBJ2-3; 11 nucleotides match TRBD2. Germline values: CDR1 MDHEN, CDR2 SYDVKM. CDR3 length: 17 residues. V lost 9 bases to trimming and J lost 6 bases; unmatched junction nucleotides: 17. As DNA, the CDR3 is TGTGCCAGTTGGGGGGGAACTAGCGGGAGTTCTGCTGATACGCAGTATTTT. Its protein is CASWGGTSGSSADTQYF.

This clonotype was observed a handful of times. CDR3 amino acids: CASSFQDRGYDEQYF. The CDR3 DNA is TGTGCCAGCAGCTTTCAGGACAGGGGGTATGACGAGCAGTACTTC. V gene TRBV7-2 combines with J gene TRBJ2-7; 10 positions match TRBD1. The CDR3 is 15 residues long. Germline-derived CDR1 and CDR2 are SGHTA and FQGNSA. V gave up 3 bases and J gave up 5 bases; unmatched junction bases: 7.

The chain is built from TRBV19 and TRBJ2-2; 15 bases agree with TRBD2. Germline V CDR1 and CDR2: LNHDA, SQIVND (reference sequence). V gave up 5 bases and J gave up 6 bases; unmatched junction bases: 10. This CDR3 spans 18 amino acids. The CDR3 spells CASSLGLAGGPGAGELFF. The CDR3 bases are TGTGCCAGTAGTTTGGGACTAGCGGGAGGCCCCGGGGCCGGGGAGCTGTTTTTT.

This clonotype was counted at least ten times. The V and J genes are TRBV11-2 and TRBJ2-2; TRBD1 aligns across 10 bases. With 1 base clipped from V and 2 bases from J, the junction kept 1 base outside the gene matches. Germline V gene lookup returns CDR1 SGHAT and CDR2 FQNNGV. This CDR3 has 16 residues. CDR3 residues: CASSLGTGGNTGELFF. The CDR3 DNA reads TGTGCCAGCAGCTTAGGGACAGGGGGTAACACCGGGGAGCTGTTTTTT.

This clonotype was counted many times. The rearrangement links TRBV27 to TRBJ1-2; D is uncertain. The CDR3 runs 15 residues. The ends were cut back, 3 bases at V and 6 bases at J, with 17 bases in the middle. The germline V gene encodes CDR1 MNHEY and CDR2 SMNVEV (reference sequence). CDR3 in DNA: TGTGCCAGCAGTTTCGGACCCCTTGCAGCTAATGGCTACACCTTC. Amino acids: CASSFGPLAANGYTF.